This is a list of T cell receptor beta chains from one sample in a study of CD8+ T cells in alopecia areata. This table comes from immunoSEQ multiplex PCR, and its TCRdb copy is limited to in-frame clones, with some not included. The table has 150,000 to 200,000 clones, around 64% seen once. This sample comprised CD8+ T cells sorted from blood, obtained at week 0. These receptors were collected from a human donor with alopecia areata. Each CDR3 is given with its conserved first and last residue. Each record gives: D gene, clone size, V gene, J gene, CDR3 DNA, CDR3 protein. The D gene is left open where the match is weak. Clone size is not always given. Where it is, it says once, few, many or a class for expanded clones.

.	.	TRBV10-2	TRBJ1-5	TGCGCCAGCAGTGGGGCCCAGTTGGCCCAGCATTTT	CASSGAQLAQHF
.	few	TRBV4-2	TRBJ1-5	TGTGCCAGCAGCCAAGATTTAGGAGAGAGCAATCAGCCCCAGCATTTT	CASSQDLGESNQPQHF
TRBD1	.	TRBV13	TRBJ2-5	TGTGCCAGCAGCACCCAACAGGGGGGAGAGACCCAGTACTTC	CASSTQQGGETQYF
.	.	TRBV19	TRBJ1-4	TGTGCCAGCGTCGACTTAAACCCGACGGGAAATGAAAAACTGTTTTTT	CASVDLNPTGNEKLFF
TRBD2	.	TRBV9	TRBJ2-1	TGTGCCAGCAGCGTAAGGTCCCCTAGCGGGGTAGGGGAGCAGTTCTTC	CASSVRSPSGVGEQFF
TRBD2	.	TRBV7-9	TRBJ2-1	TGTGCCAGCAGCGCCTATAGCGGGGGCGTGTTGCATGAGCAGTTCTTC	CASSAYSGGVLHEQFF
TRBD1	many	TRBV4-1	TRBJ2-2	TGCGCCAGCAGCCAAGATAGTAGGGGGCACGGCGGGGAGCTGTTTTTT	CASSQDSRGHGGELFF
.	.	TRBV30	TRBJ2-7	TGTGCCTGGAGTGATCAGGGGGGCTCCTACGAGCAGTACTTC	CAWSDQGGSYEQYF
.	.	TRBV9	TRBJ2-2	TGTGCCAGCAGCGTAGGAAAGACCGGGGAGCTGTTTTTT	CASSVGKTGELFF
.	.	TRBV10-3	TRBJ2-7	TGTGCCATCAGTGAGTATGAATCGCACGAGCAGTACTTC	CAISEYESHEQYF
.	few	TRBV5-1	TRBJ2-6	TGCGCCAGCAGCTTGTCCCAGGTATCTGGGGCCAACGTCCTGACTTTC	CASSLSQVSGANVLTF
.	.	TRBV2	TRBJ1-1	TGTGCCAGCATTGGGGGAACTGAAGCTTTCTTT	CASIGGTEAFF
TRBD1	few	TRBV19	TRBJ2-7	TGTGCCAGTAGTATTGGCGACAGGGGCTGGCAAGAGCAGTACTTC	CASSIGDRGWQEQYF
TRBD1	.	TRBV9	TRBJ2-1	TGTGCCAGCAGCGCAGACAGGGGACAGTTCTTC	CASSADRGQFF
TRBD1	few	TRBV6-5	TRBJ2-1	TGTGCCAGCAGATTAGGACAGGGGGCGGAATATGAGCAGTTCTTC	CASRLGQGAEYEQFF
.	.	TRBV29-1	TRBJ2-7	TGCAGCGTCGAGGACAGAAGCTCCTACGAGCAGTACTTC	CSVEDRSSYEQYF
TRBD1	.	TRBV4-1	TRBJ1-2	TGCGCCAGCAGCCTAAATGACAGGGCTAACTATGGCTACACCTTC	CASSLNDRANYGYTF
.	.	TRBV18	TRBJ1-2	TGTGCCAGCTCACCGGGACAAGCCCTCTATGGCTACACCTTC	CASSPGQALYGYTF
TRBD1	.	TRBV7-8	TRBJ1-1	TGTGCCAGCAGCTTTTCACCAGGGGGCGGGAACACTGAAGCTTTCTTT	CASSFSPGGGNTEAFF
TRBD2	.	TRBV30	TRBJ2-1	TGTGCCTGGATTAGCGGGGGGGCCGTTGCCTACAATGAGCAGTTCTTC	CAWISGGAVAYNEQFF
.	many	TRBV2	TRBJ1-2	TGTGCCAGCAGTAGGGTTGATGGCTACACCTTC	CASSRVDGYTF
TRBD1	.	TRBV2	TRBJ2-3	TGTGCCAGCTGGACAGGGGATAGCACAGATACGCAGTATTTT	CASWTGDSTDTQYF